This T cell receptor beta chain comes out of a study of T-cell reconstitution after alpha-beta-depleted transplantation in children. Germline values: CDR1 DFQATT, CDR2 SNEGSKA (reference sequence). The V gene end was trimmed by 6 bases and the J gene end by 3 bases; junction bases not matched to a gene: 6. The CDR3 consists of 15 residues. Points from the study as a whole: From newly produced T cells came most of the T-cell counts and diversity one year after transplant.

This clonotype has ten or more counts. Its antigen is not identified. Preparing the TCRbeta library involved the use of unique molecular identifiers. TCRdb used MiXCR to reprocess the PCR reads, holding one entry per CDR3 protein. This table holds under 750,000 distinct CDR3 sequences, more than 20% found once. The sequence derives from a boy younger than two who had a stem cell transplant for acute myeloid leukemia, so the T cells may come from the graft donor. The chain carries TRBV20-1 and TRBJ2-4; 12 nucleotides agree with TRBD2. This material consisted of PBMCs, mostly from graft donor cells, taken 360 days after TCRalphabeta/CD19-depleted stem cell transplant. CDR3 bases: TGCAGTGCGCCTGGACTAGCGGGGAGCAAAAACATTCAGTACTTC. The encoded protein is CSAPGLAGSKNIQYF.